The text below deals with one T cell receptor (beta chain). As yet, its antigen is unknown. CDR3 length equals 12 residues. Germline CDR1 SGHRS, CDR2 YFSETQ. V was pared by 3 bases and J by 12 bases, with 5 bases of the junction left unmatched. cDNA molecules, individually, were tagged with unique molecular identifiers. Using its own MiXCR run on the 5' RACE reads, TCRdb lists one record per CDR3 protein. The sample lists 98,000 or so distinct CDR3 sequences; roughly 12% were seen once. This sample stems from a study of early T cells in non-severe SARS-CoV-2 infection. On the study more broadly: From unsorted whole blood, bulk RNA was sequenced, and the chains remained unpaired.

Findings and caveats of the study: VDJdb matching favored anti-spike CD8 responses, missing private and CD4 specificities.

Sequencing was performed on whole blood, taken at baseline. The sequence derives from an adult who was a healthcare worker with PCR-confirmed SARS-CoV-2 infection or an uninfected control (not recorded which). The V gene is TRBV5-1, the J gene TRBJ2-3; 9 bases line up with TRBD2. CDR3 sequence: CASSSERGDQYF. CDR3 DNA: TGCGCCAGCAGCTCGGAGCGGGGGGATCAGTATTTT.